The 29 T cell receptor beta chains presented below share a single source sample, sequenced in a study of regulatory T cells in long-lasting Graves disease. HTBI primers from iRepertoire and Arm-PCR of CDR3 regions yielded the TCR beta libraries. TCRdb reprocessed the multiplex PCR reads via MiXCR and lists one record per CDR3 protein. Among about 470,000 distinct CDR3 sequences listed, around 20% were seen once. The sample's time point: persistent/refractory GD, antithyroid drugs over 5 years with positive TRAb. PBMCs were the source of the RNA used for TCR sequencing. The source was peripheral blood mononuclear cells (PBMCs), collected when the disease was refractory, from a patient treated with antithyroid drugs. The receptors were gathered from a female donor with Graves disease.

This chain connects TRBV27 to TRBJ1-4; TRBD1 might be the D (6 bases). Trimming removed 3 bases at V and 4 bases at J, with 9 bases between. Germline loops: CDR1 MNHEY, CDR2 SMNVEV (reference sequence). The CDR3 is 14 residues long. The CDR3 DNA reads TGTGCCAGCAGTTTCGAGGGGGGTAATGAAAAACTGTTTTTT. This encodes CASSFEGGNEKLFF.

The chain is built from TRBV6-9 and TRBJ1-2; D is ambiguous. V was trimmed by 4 bases and J by 14 bases, leaving 17 bases between them. Germline assignment: CDR1 MNHGY and CDR2 SVAAGI. This CDR3 region has 12 residues. The CDR3 DNA sequence: TGTGCCAGCAGTTCTCAGGCGACCTCTGGGACCTTC. Protein product: CASSSQATSGTF.

The genes are TRBV28 and TRBJ2-7, with TRBD1 identical over 7 bases. The assigned J gene may be wrong: the sequence end matches TRBJ2-5 better. Germline-derived CDR1 and CDR2 are MDHEN and SYDVKM. The CDR3 contains 15 residues. The CDR3 reads CASSWNRGLQETQYF. The CDR3 bases are TGTGCCAGCAGTTGGAACAGGGGCCTCCAAGAGACCCAGTACTTC.

This chain joins TRBV20-1 and TRBJ2-2; no clear D. The germline CDR1 and CDR2 sequences are DFQATT and SNEGSKA (reference sequence). Trimming left V 1 base short and J 1 base short, with 7 bases between. The CDR3 extends over 14 amino acids. CDR3 in amino acids: CSARVVGNTGELFF. CDR3 in DNA: TGCAGTGCTAGAGTCGTTGGGAACACCGGGGAGCTGTTTTTT.

There are many counts of this clonotype. The chain joins TRBV28 to TRBJ2-7; 8 bases are a match to TRBD2. The CDR3 extends over 14 amino acids. V was pared by 9 bases and J by 4 bases, with 11 bases of the junction left unmatched. Germline V gives CDR1 MDHEN, CDR2 SYDVKM. The CDR3 DNA reads as TGTGCCAGTTACGGGACGGGAGGGGGATACGAGCAGTACTTC. Translation gives CASYGTGGGYEQYF. The full variable domain, rest sourced from reference TRBV28 and TRBJ2-7, is DVKVTQSSRYLVKRTGEKVFLECVQDMDHENMFWYRQDPGLGLRLIYFSYDVKMKEKGDIPEGYSVSREKKERFSLILESASTNQTSMYLCASYGTGGGYEQYFGPGTRLTVT.

The rearrangement joins TRBV28 to TRBJ1-5; D gene unclear. The V and J ends lost 1 base and 5 bases respectively, with 15 bases between them. The CDR3 is made up of 16 amino acids. In germline, CDR1 is MDHEN, CDR2 SYDVKM. For the CDR3, the DNA is TGTGCCAGCAGTTTATCGGCCCGAGGAGGAGATCAGCCCCAGCATTTT. As protein: CASSLSARGGDQPQHF.

The chain has TRBV7-3 and TRBJ2-2, with TRBD2 identical over 12 bases. The CDR3 totals 16 residues. The V gene's germline CDR1 is SGHTA and CDR2 FQGTGA. The V and J ends lost 6 bases and 3 bases, in that order; junction bases with no gene match: 5. The CDR3 spells CASRSTSGRHTGELFF. The DNA for the CDR3 is TGTGCCAGCAGATCTACTAGCGGGAGGCACACCGGGGAGCTGTTTTTT.

This clonotype was seen many times. This chain uses TRBV11-2 with TRBJ2-7; 7 bases match TRBD2. Germline V lookup: CDR1 SGHAT, CDR2 FQNNGV. The V and J ends lost 1 base and 5 bases, in that order; junction bases with no gene match: 5. The CDR3 contains 14 residues. The CDR3 region is CASSLGGSYNEQYF. The DNA for the CDR3 is TGTGCCAGCAGCTTAGGCGGGAGCTATAACGAGCAGTACTTC.

A few counts support this clonotype. A far larger clone differs by one base, so this is likely a read error. Here the CDR3 reads CASSRDDSYEQYF. CDR3 DNA: TGTGCCAGCAGCCGGGACGACTCCTACGAGCAGTACTTC. V is TRBV7-6 and J is TRBJ2-7; the D call may be TRBD1 or TRBD2 (5 bases each). Germline V gives CDR1 SGHVS, CDR2 FNYEAQ. V was clipped by 5 bases and J by 0 bases, with 8 bases between them. The CDR3 spans 13 residues.

This clonotype was recorded a few times. The chain links TRBV28 to TRBJ2-3; 8 bases fit TRBD2. Unmatched junction bases numbered 6, after V lost 6 bases and J lost 10 bases. The length of the CDR3 is 12 residues. From germline, CDR1 is MDHEN and CDR2 SYDVKM. CDR3 residues: CASRTGLGAQYF. CDR3 sequence (DNA): TGTGCCAGCAGAACGGGACTAGGGGCGCAGTATTTT.

Notes on this clonotype: This may come from a read error, since a much larger clone is one base off. The chain employs TRBV6-5 and TRBJ2-7; TRBD2 might be the D (5 bases). Germline CDR1 is MNHEY and CDR2 is SVGAGI. The CDR3 consists of 14 residues. The CDR3 here is CASSYPGSAYELYF. The CDR3, as DNA: TGTGCCAGCAGTTACCCGGGATCGGCCTACGAGCTGTACTTC.

Comment on this clonotype: A single base separates this from a much larger clone, so it may be a read error. The CDR3 ends on some other residue instead of the conserved phenylalanine or tryptophan, so this is likely a read error. This sequence joins TRBV6-1 and TRBJ2-2; D is uncertain. The CDR3 sequence is 13 residues long. Trimming left V 10 bases short and J 6 bases short, with 15 bases between. CDR1 MNHNS and CDR2 SASEGT come from the germline V gene. The CDR3 nucleotides are TGTGCCACCTTACCCTTAGCAGCCGGGGAGCTGTTTTCT. This encodes CATLPLAAGELFS.

This clonotype was observed at least ten times. The CDR3 DNA is TGTGCCAGCAACCGGAGAAGGGACCAGGGACCCCTAGCCTACGAGCAGTACTTC. Its translation: CASNRRRDQGPLAYEQYF. V and J are TRBV7-2 and TRBJ2-7; D might be TRBD1 or TRBD2, each matching 5 bases. The CDR3 is made up of 18 amino acids. The V and J ends lost 7 bases and 2 bases respectively, with 27 bases between them. Germline V gives CDR1 SGHTA, CDR2 FQGNSA.

The table lists this clonotype with many counts. This chain connects TRBV29-1 to TRBJ1-1; D gene uncertain. V lost 0 bases and J lost 10, with 15 bases in between. The germline gives CDR1 SQVTM, CDR2 ANQGSEA. This CDR3 has 13 amino acids. The CDR3 region has the DNA TGCAGCGTTGAAGATCTAATACGGTCGGGAGCTTTCTTT. This translates into CSVEDLIRSGAFF.

This clonotype has ten or more counts. The genes are TRBV11-2 and TRBJ2-7; no clear D. Germline-derived CDR1 and CDR2 are SGHAT and FQNNGV. The CDR3 sequence is 12 residues long. Trimming removed 1 base at V and 6 bases at J, with 7 bases between. CDR3 loop: CASSLGGFEQYF. The CDR3 nucleotides are TGTGCCAGCAGCTTAGGAGGCTTCGAGCAGTACTTC. The whole variable domain, filled in from reference TRBV11-2 and TRBJ2-7, reads EAGVAQSPRYKIIEKRQSVAFWCNPISGHATLYWYQQILGQGPKLLIQFQNNGVVDDSQLPKDRFSAERLKGVDSTLKIQPAKLEDSAVYLCASSLGGFEQYFGPGTRLTVT.

This clonotype was found many times. The chain has TRBV5-1 and TRBJ2-7, with TRBD1 matching 7 bases. The CDR3 totals 14 residues. Trimming took 3 bases from V and 1 from J; bases not matched to a gene: 4. Germline-derived CDR1 and CDR2 are SGHRS and YFSETQ. The CDR3: CASSSTGPSYEQYF. The CDR3 coding sequence is TGCGCCAGCAGCTCGACAGGGCCGTCCTACGAGCAGTACTTC.

The V gene is TRBV29-1, the J gene TRBJ2-5; D might be TRBD1 (6 bases). The CDR3 contains 14 residues. The germline V gene encodes CDR1 SQVTM and CDR2 ANQGSEA. V lost 2 bases, J lost 6 bases, and 16 bases lay in between. CDR3 sequence: CSVEHPVQGKTQYF. In nucleotides, the CDR3 is TGCAGCGTTGAACACCCGGTACAGGGAAAGACCCAGTACTTC. Based on the CDR3 plus reference TRBV29-1 and TRBJ2-5, the full variable domain is SAVISQKPSRDICQRGTSLTIQCQVDSQVTMMFWYRQQPGQSLTLIATANQGSEATYESGFVIDKFPISRPNLTFSTLTVSNMSPEDSSIYLCSVEHPVQGKTQYFGPGTRLLVL.

This clonotype was observed a few times. The gene calls are TRBV5-5 and TRBJ2-5, with 8 bases aligning to TRBD1. After removal of 6 bases from V and 5 bases from J, the junction contained 12 bases not matched to a gene. The germline CDR1 and CDR2 sequences are SGHKS and YYEKEE (reference sequence). The CDR3 loop spans 15 amino acids. CDR3 in DNA: TGTGCCAGCATCCTCGGACAGGGAAGTTTGGAGACCCAGTACTTC. It encodes CASILGQGSLETQYF.

This clonotype was counted only a few times. The genes are TRBV7-6 and TRBJ2-7, with D possibly matching TRBD2 (5 bases). CDR3 length: 13 amino acids. V shed 2 bases and J shed 3 bases, with 8 bases lying between them. Germline CDR1 reads SGHVS; CDR2 reads FNYEAQ. CDR3 nucleotides: TGTGCCAGCAGCTTACACGGGGTCTACGAGCAGTACTTC. Protein product: CASSLHGVYEQYF. The whole variable domain, remainder taken from reference TRBV7-6 and TRBJ2-7, is GAGVSQSPRYKVTKRGQDVALRCDPISGHVSLYWYRQALGQGPEFLTYFNYEAQQDKSGLPNDRFSAERPEGSISTLTIQRTEQRDSAMYRCASSLHGVYEQYFGPGTRLTVT.

This clonotype was observed a few times. Written as DNA, the CDR3 is TGTGCCAGCAGCTACCGACAGGGGGCCGAAAATCAGCCCCAGCATTTT. This codes for CASSYRQGAENQPQHF. V usage is TRBV12-3 or TRBV12-4 and J usage is TRBJ1-5; 10 nucleotides line up with TRBD1. CDR3 length: 16 residues. The junction had 9 bases not matched to a gene; V was cut back by 6 bases and J by 4 bases.

This clonotype was detected a few times. One base away lies a much larger clone, so this may be a sequencing read error. This sequence joins TRBV6-1 and TRBJ2-7; D ambiguous. CDR1 and CDR2 (germline): MNHNS, SASEGT. This CDR3 has 11 amino acids. The V and J ends lost 6 bases and 4 bases respectively, with 7 bases between them. The CDR3 here is CASRERYEQYF. The CDR3 nucleotides are TGTGCCAGCAGGGAAAGGTACGAGCAGTACTTC.

This clonotype appeared a few times. This rearrangement joins TRBV20-1 to TRBJ2-7, with 7 bases matching TRBD1. The germline V gene has CDR1 DFQATT and CDR2 SNEGSKA (reference sequence). The CDR3 runs to 13 residues. V was clipped by 7 bases and J by 5 bases; unmatched bases: 11. CDR3: CSGSVGGRDEQYF. The CDR3 bases are TGCAGTGGCTCGGTAGGGGGCCGGGACGAGCAGTACTTC.

V usage is TRBV7-3 and J usage is TRBJ2-3, with a possible D match to TRBD2 (5 bases). V was shortened by 5 bases and J by 2 bases, with 14 bases between the two germline ends. Germline values: CDR1 SGHTA, CDR2 FQGTGA. The CDR3 loop spans 15 amino acids. In DNA, the CDR3 is TGTGCCAGCAGCCCGAGCGGAACAGACACAGATACGCAGTATTTT. Residues: CASSPSGTDTDTQYF.

This clonotype appeared a few times. The chain couples TRBV29-1 to TRBJ2-2, with a tentative D call TRBD2 (5 bases). The ends were cut back, 4 bases at V and 6 bases at J, with 15 bases in the middle. Germline V lookup: CDR1 SQVTM, CDR2 ANQGSEA. The CDR3 length is 14 residues. CDR3: CSVAVGRDAGELFF. CDR3 DNA: TGCAGCGTTGCGGTAGGACGGGATGCCGGGGAGCTGTTTTTT.

This clonotype was counted between two and nine times. V gene TRBV19 combines with J gene TRBJ1-1, with D unresolved. V lost 2 bases and J lost 0, with 4 bases in between. The CDR3 totals 13 residues. Germline-derived CDR1 and CDR2 are LNHDA and SQIVND (reference sequence). DNA of the CDR3: TGTGCCAGTAGTATATTCATGAACACTGAAGCTTTCTTT. Translation gives CASSIFMNTEAFF.

This clonotype showed up just a few times. The V gene is TRBV10-3, the J gene TRBJ1-5; 7 positions match TRBD1. Trimming cost V 6 bases and J 6 bases; bases outside gene matches: 5. This CDR3 region has 13 residues. CDR1 and CDR2 (germline): ENHRY, SYGVKD. CDR3 coding DNA: TGTGCCATCAGCGACAGGGCGATTCAGCCCCAGCATTTT. This translates into CAISDRAIQPQHF.

This chain joins TRBV6-1 and TRBJ1-1, with D unclear. The germline V gene encodes CDR1 MNHNS and CDR2 SASEGT. V was cut by 7 bases and J by 10 bases, with 22 bases left in between. The CDR3 has 14 amino acids. The CDR3 DNA follows: TGTGCCAGCATCTACCACCTTCTAGAAAGGAGAGCTTTCTTT. Translation: CASIYHLLERRAFF.

This clonotype showed up just a few times. V and J are TRBV28 and TRBJ2-2, with 11 bases matching TRBD1. CDR3 length: 16 amino acids. Looked up from germline, CDR1 is MDHEN and CDR2 is SYDVKM. V shed 7 bases and J 6 bases; nucleotides not matched to a gene: 10. CDR3 residues: CASTGTGGPMAGELFF. As DNA, the CDR3 is TGTGCCAGCACCGGGACAGGGGGACCGATGGCCGGGGAGCTGTTTTTT.

This clonotype has a count of ten or more. The chain links TRBV7-9 to TRBJ1-1, with 7 bases that match TRBD1. V was clipped by 7 bases and J by 4 bases; unmatched bases: 9. The CDR3 length is 14 residues. Germline values: CDR1 SEHNR, CDR2 FQNEAQ (reference sequence). CDR3 DNA sequence: TGTGCCAGCAACTCTGGGGACAGTTCCACTGAAGCTTTCTTT. This gives the protein CASNSGDSSTEAFF.